Each of the 20 T cell receptor beta chains below was sequenced from the same sample in a study of graft-versus-host responses after intestinal transplantation. Repertoires were generated with immunoSEQ multiplex PCR, while TCRdb's copy carries only in-frame clones and drops some. This sample has about 99,000 clones, with under 95% found just once. Their antigen targets remain unknown. The sample in question was unstimulated CD8+ T cells sorted from spleen or lymph node cells, obtained before transplant. The receptor source for this set is a human donor who was the organ donor for an intestinal transplant.

The rearrangement links TRBV27 to TRBJ2-7, with TRBD1 matching over 10 bases. Unmatched junction bases numbered 5, after V lost 2 bases and J lost 4 bases. This CDR3 spans 15 amino acids. From germline, CDR1 is MNHEY and CDR2 SMNVEV (reference sequence). The CDR3 is CASSLTGTGAYEQYF. The CDR3, as DNA: TGTGCCAGCAGTTTAACCGGGACAGGGGCGTACGAGCAGTACTTC.

The chain employs TRBV2 and TRBJ2-3; 8 bases align to TRBD2. J was trimmed by 3 bases and V by 5 bases; bases with no gene match: 10. The CDR3 is 16 amino acids. Germline CDR1 and CDR2: SNHLY and FYNNEI. This chain's CDR3 is CASSPPAGVATDTQYF. DNA of the CDR3: TGTGCCAGCAGTCCCCCAGCGGGAGTCGCTACAGATACGCAGTATTTT.

This chain links TRBV7-8 with TRBJ1-1; tentative D call: TRBD1 (6 bases). CDR3 size: 17 residues. Trimming took 5 bases from V and 1 from J, leaving 20 bases between them. Germline V gene data show CDR1 as SGHVS and CDR2 as FQNEAQ. Written as DNA, the CDR3 is TGTGCCAGCAGCCTGACCCTTCCTGGACAGAAGAACACTGAAGCTTTCTTT. This codes for CASSLTLPGQKNTEAFF.

The gene calls are TRBV28 and TRBJ2-5, with 10 bases matching TRBD2. From germline, CDR1 is MDHEN and CDR2 SYDVKM. Unmatched junction bases numbered 13, after V lost 6 bases and J lost 3 bases. CDR3 size: 17 residues. CDR3 sequence reads: CASRDGLAALVEETQYF. The CDR3 DNA sequence: TGTGCCAGCAGAGATGGACTAGCGGCCCTTGTAGAAGAGACCCAGTACTTC.

This clone appeared a single time. V and J are TRBV19 and TRBJ1-2; D gene uncertain. The CDR3 has 15 residues. CDR1 LNHDA and CDR2 SQIVND come from the germline V gene (reference sequence). V lost 5 bases and J 4 bases, leaving 17 bases between the germline ends. CDR3 loop: CASSLYPGEGYGYTF. Written as DNA, the CDR3 is TGTGCCAGTAGTCTTTACCCGGGAGAGGGCTATGGCTACACCTTC.

V gene TRBV6-5 combines with J gene TRBJ2-3; TRBD2 matches at 14 bases. Germline CDR1 reads MNHEY; CDR2 reads SVGAGI. With V trimmed by 6 bases and J by 1 base, 0 bases remained unmatched. The CDR3 has 15 residues. The CDR3 nucleotides read TGTGCCAGCAGGGGACTAGCGGGGGGCACAGATACGCAGTATTTT. Translated, it gives CASRGLAGGTDTQYF.

The chain couples TRBV11-2 to TRBJ2-7; D gene unclear. The CDR3 totals 14 residues. The V and J ends lost 4 bases and 3 bases respectively, with 13 bases between them. The germline CDR1 and CDR2 sequences are SGHAT and FQNNGV. The CDR3 DNA sequence: TGTGCCAGCAGCTCTACAGCCGCTGGCTACGAGCAGTACTTC. This translates into CASSSTAAGYEQYF.

This clone was seen only once. The rearrangement links TRBV7-6 to TRBJ1-5; no reliable D call. From germline, CDR1 is SGHVS and CDR2 FNYEAQ. V lost 5 bases and J 3 bases, leaving 14 bases between the germline ends. This CDR3 comprises 15 residues. The DNA of the CDR3 is TGTGCCAGCAGCGCCCGCGCAGGCCCCAATCAGCCCCAGCATTTT. Protein product: CASSARAGPNQPQHF.

Points on this clone: The junction differs from germline at one of its ends, possibly a read error. The V call is TRBV11-3, the J call TRBJ2-1; possibly TRBD2 for D (5 bases). The CDR3 is 12 residues long. Germline V lookup: CDR1 SGHNT, CDR2 YENEEA. The DNA of the CDR3 is TGTGCCGGCAGCTCACTGGGAGATGAGCAGTTCTTC. Translation: CAGSSLGDEQFF.

The chain carries TRBV6-6 and TRBJ1-1; a possible D gene is TRBD1 (5 bases). Trimming removed 6 bases at V and 6 bases at J, with 14 bases between. Germline values: CDR1 MNHNY, CDR2 SVGAGI (reference sequence). This CDR3 region has 13 residues. The CDR3 DNA follows: TGTGCCAGCAGCCCCAGGGATAGGGCTGAAGCTTTCTTT. It is translated as CASSPRDRAEAFF.

The V call is TRBV19, the J call TRBJ1-5; 8 bases map to TRBD1. V gave up 8 bases and J gave up 2 bases; unmatched junction bases: 5. The V gene's germline CDR1 is LNHDA and CDR2 SQIVND (reference sequence). The CDR3 is 14 residues long. CDR3 DNA: TGTGCCAGTGCGACAGGGGTCGGCAATCAGCCCCAGCATTTT. It specifies CASATGVGNQPQHF. The full variable domain, its missing parts supplied by reference TRBV19 and TRBJ1-5, is DGGITQSPKYLFRKEGQNVTLSCEQNLNHDAMYWYRQDPGQGLRLIYYSQIVNDFQKGDIAEGYSVSREKKESFPLTVTSAQKNPTAFYLCASATGVGNQPQHFGDGTRLSIL.

The rearrangement uses TRBV9 and TRBJ1-3; TRBD1 is a possible D gene (6 bases). The CDR3 totals 14 residues. The germline gives CDR1 SGDLS, CDR2 YYNGEE. The V end was cut by 3 bases, the J end by 3 bases, with 10 bases between. The CDR3 DNA reads as TGTGCCAGCAGCGACAGGGTAATTGGAAACACCATATATTTT. Translating it yields CASSDRVIGNTIYF.

The chain joins TRBV10-3 to TRBJ1-1, with D hard to call. The CDR3 runs 15 residues. V lost 3 bases and J lost 1, with 12 bases in between. Germline CDR1 reads ENHRY; CDR2 reads SYGVKD. This CDR3 reads CAISDLDSGNTEAFF. Here the CDR3 DNA reads TGTGCCATCAGTGACCTCGATTCAGGGAACACTGAAGCTTTCTTT.

The chain joins TRBV10-1 to TRBJ2-7; 7 bases agree with TRBD2. The V gene end was trimmed by 0 bases and the J gene end by 2 bases; junction bases not matched to a gene: 4. Per the germline V gene, CDR1 is WNHNN and CDR2 is SYGVQD (reference sequence). This CDR3 comprises 15 residues. The CDR3 nucleotides are TGCGCCAGCAGTGAGTCCGTGGGACTAACCTACGAGCAGTACTTC. Translating gives CASSESVGLTYEQYF.

This chain uses TRBV2 with TRBJ1-3; no definite D call. The V end was cut by 2 bases, the J end by 2 bases, with 7 bases between. CDR3 length: 14 residues. The germline V gene has CDR1 SNHLY and CDR2 FYNNEI. The CDR3 is CASSESGTGNTIYF. The CDR3 DNA follows: TGTGCCAGCAGTGAATCGGGGACTGGAAACACCATATATTTT.

The V gene is TRBV28, the J gene TRBJ2-7; 13 bases fit TRBD2. The V and J ends lost 3 bases and 2 bases, in that order; junction bases with no gene match: 13. CDR1 is MDHEN, CDR2 SYDVKM, per germline. CDR3 length: 19 residues. In DNA form, the CDR3 reads TGTGCCAGCAGTTTCCCCGACAGGGTGACTAGCGGGGGGACCTACGAGCAGTACTTC. Protein: CASSFPDRVTSGGTYEQYF.

This clone was observed once. The genes are TRBV2 and TRBJ1-1; tentative D call: TRBD1 (6 bases). V gave up 4 bases and J gave up 3 bases, with 12 bases separating them. The germline gives CDR1 SNHLY, CDR2 FYNNEI. The CDR3 extends over 14 amino acids. This CDR3 reads CASSGLDSYTEAFF. CDR3 coding DNA: TGTGCCAGCAGTGGATTGGACAGTTACACTGAAGCTTTCTTT.

The J gene is TRBJ2-1, the V gene TRBV25-1; D gene unclear. Germline-derived CDR1 and CDR2 are MGHDK and SYGVNS. There are 15 residues in the CDR3. Trimming removed 4 bases from V and 8 bases from J, with 18 bases in between. CDR3 region: CASSALTGFGYEQFF. In DNA form, the CDR3 reads TGTGCCAGCAGTGCGTTGACCGGGTTCGGGTATGAGCAGTTCTTC.

The V call is TRBV7-8, the J call TRBJ2-7; 8 positions match TRBD1. The junction had 8 bases not matched to a gene; V was cut back by 4 bases and J by 3 bases. The CDR3 contains 15 residues. From germline, CDR1 is SGHVS and CDR2 FQNEAQ. The CDR3 sequence is CASSSRGRGDYEQYF. In nucleotides, the CDR3 is TGTGCCAGCAGCTCCAGGGGGCGAGGCGACTACGAGCAGTACTTC.

The chain is built from TRBV4-2 and TRBJ1-5, with D unresolved. Germline V gene lookup returns CDR1 LGHNA and CDR2 YNFKEQ. V was cut by 3 bases and J by 0 bases, with 9 bases left in between. The CDR3 consists of 15 residues. DNA for the CDR3: TGTGCCAGCAGCCAGGAGGTAGATAGCAATCAGCCCCAGCATTTT. It encodes CASSQEVDSNQPQHF.